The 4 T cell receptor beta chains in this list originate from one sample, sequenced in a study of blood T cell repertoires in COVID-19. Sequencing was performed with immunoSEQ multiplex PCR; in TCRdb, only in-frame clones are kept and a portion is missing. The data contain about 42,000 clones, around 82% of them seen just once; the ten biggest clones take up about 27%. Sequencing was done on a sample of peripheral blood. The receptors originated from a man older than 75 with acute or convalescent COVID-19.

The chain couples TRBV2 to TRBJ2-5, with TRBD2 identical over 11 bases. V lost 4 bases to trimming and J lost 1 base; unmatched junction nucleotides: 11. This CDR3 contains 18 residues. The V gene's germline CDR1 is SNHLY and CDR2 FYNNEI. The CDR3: CASSALAGGRGGQETQYF. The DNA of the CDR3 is TGTGCCAGCAGTGCGTTAGCGGGGGGGCGAGGGGGCCAAGAGACCCAGTACTTC.

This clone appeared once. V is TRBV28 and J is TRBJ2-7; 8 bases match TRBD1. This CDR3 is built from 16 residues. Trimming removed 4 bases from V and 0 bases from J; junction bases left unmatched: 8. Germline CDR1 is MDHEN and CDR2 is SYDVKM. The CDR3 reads CASSSGQGHLSYEQYF. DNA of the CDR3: TGTGCCAGCAGTTCCGGACAGGGACACCTCTCCTACGAGCAGTACTTC.

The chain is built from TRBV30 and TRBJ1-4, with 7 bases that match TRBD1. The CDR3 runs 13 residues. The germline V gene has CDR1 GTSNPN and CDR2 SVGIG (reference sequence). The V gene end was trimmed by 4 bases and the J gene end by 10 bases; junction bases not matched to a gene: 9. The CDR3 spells CAWMGQPQGKLFF. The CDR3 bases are TGTGCCTGGATGGGACAGCCCCAGGGAAAACTGTTTTTT.

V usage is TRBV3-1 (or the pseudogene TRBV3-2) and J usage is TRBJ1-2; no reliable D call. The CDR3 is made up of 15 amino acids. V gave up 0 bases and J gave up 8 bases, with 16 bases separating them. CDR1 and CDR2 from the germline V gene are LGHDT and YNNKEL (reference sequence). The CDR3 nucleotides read TGTGCCAGCAGCCAAGAAGGAAGGAGTTTCGGAGGCTACACCTTC. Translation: CASSQEGRSFGGYTF.